One and the same sample provided the 18 T cell receptor beta chains below, sequenced in a study of blood T cell repertoires in COVID-19. Method: immunoSEQ multiplex PCR; TCRdb's copy keeps in-frame clones and lacks some. The sample shows fewer than 350,000 clones, more than 75% of them seen only once. Material: PBMCs or T cells enriched from blood (not recorded which). The receptors were sampled from a woman aged 55 to 70 in a cohort exposed to, infected with or recovered from COVID-19 (not recorded which).

This CDR3 reads CASSSDRGASNQPQHF. The CDR3 DNA sequence: TGTGCCAGCAGCTCAGACAGGGGCGCGAGCAATCAGCCCCAGCATTTT. The chain links TRBV5-6 to TRBJ1-5, with 8 bases identical to TRBD1. The CDR3 sequence is 16 residues long. Germline V gene sequence: CDR1 SGHDT, CDR2 YYEEEE. The V segment lost 3 bases and the J segment 1 base; nucleotides outside the gene matches: 6.

The table lists this clone with a few counts. The CDR3 nucleotides are TGTGCCAGTAGTCGGGCGGGAGGGGCACTCAATCAGCCCCAGCATTTT. Protein product: CASSRAGGALNQPQHF. This chain uses TRBV19 with TRBJ1-5; TRBD1 might be the D (5 bases). V was cut by 5 bases and J by 3 bases, with 17 bases left in between. The CDR3 spans 16 residues. The germline V gene encodes CDR1 LNHDA and CDR2 SQIVND (reference sequence).

This clone was seen a few times. The rearrangement uses TRBV28 and TRBJ2-2, with 9 bases lining up with TRBD1. The CDR3 spans 14 residues. J lost 3 bases, V lost 7 bases, and 3 bases had no gene match. Per the germline V gene, CDR1 is MDHEN and CDR2 is SYDVKM. CDR3 DNA sequence: TGTGCCAGCACTCGACAGGGGGACACCGGGGAGCTGTTTTTT. Translated: CASTRQGDTGELFF.

The chain recombines TRBV7-6 with TRBJ2-5; possibly TRBD2 for D (7 bases). CDR3 length: 20 residues. Germline V gives CDR1 SGHVS, CDR2 FNYEAQ. The V end was cut by 1 base, the J end by 7 bases, with 31 bases between. The CDR3, as DNA: TGTGCCAGCAGCTTAGAGCCGACTAGGGGGGGAGCCGGCCGGAAGGGGACCCAGTACTTC. It translates to CASSLEPTRGGAGRKGTQYF.

This CDR3 reads CASSTQVTQFF. The CDR3, as DNA: TGTGCCAGTAGTACACAGGTTACGCAGTTCTTC. V usage is TRBV19 and J usage is TRBJ2-1, with D perhaps TRBD1 (5 bases). This CDR3 is built from 11 residues. V lost 4 bases and J 12 bases, leaving 10 bases between the germline ends. Germline CDR1 is LNHDA and CDR2 is SQIVND (reference sequence).

The rearrangement joins TRBV11-2 to TRBJ2-5; D possibly corresponds to TRBD1 (6 bases). The length of the CDR3 is 13 residues. Germline CDR1 reads SGHAT; CDR2 reads FQNNGV. Trimming pared 4 bases from V and 1 base from J, leaving 7 bases between. CDR3 nucleotides: TGTGCCAGCAGCTCACAGGGCCAAGAGACCCAGTACTTC. It is translated as CASSSQGQETQYF. The full variable domain, its missing parts supplied by reference TRBV11-2 and TRBJ2-5, is EAGVAQSPRYKIIEKRQSVAFWCNPISGHATLYWYQQILGQGPKLLIQFQNNGVVDDSQLPKDRFSAERLKGVDSTLKIQPAKLEDSAVYLCASSSQGQETQYFGPGTRLLVL.

This chain connects TRBV15 to TRBJ1-1; D gene ambiguous. The CDR3 extends over 14 amino acids. Germline V gene sequence: CDR1 LNHNV, CDR2 YYDKDF (reference sequence). V was shortened by 0 bases and J by 5 bases, with 10 bases between the two germline ends. CDR3 amino acids: CATSRDWAVTEAFF. The CDR3 region has the DNA TGTGCCACCAGCAGAGATTGGGCAGTGACTGAAGCTTTCTTT.

There are a few counts of this clone. The chain carries TRBV24-1 and TRBJ2-2, with TRBD2 identical over 7 bases. The CDR3 has 16 amino acids. V shed 3 bases, J shed 3 bases, and the junction held 6 bases outside the gene matches. Germline V gives CDR1 KGHDR, CDR2 SFDVKD. The DNA of the CDR3 is TGTGCCACCAGTGATGGGTCTAGCGGCTACACCGGGGAGCTGTTTTTT. This sequence encodes CATSDGSSGYTGELFF.

This sequence joins TRBV28 and TRBJ2-4; TRBD1 matches 8 bases. The CDR3 sequence is 15 residues long. The V segment lost 7 bases and the J segment 2 bases; nucleotides outside the gene matches: 7. Germline V gives CDR1 MDHEN, CDR2 SYDVKM. The CDR3 region is CASMDRVGSKNIQYF. The CDR3 bases are TGTGCCAGCATGGACAGGGTGGGTTCCAAAAACATTCAGTACTTC.

The rearrangement uses TRBV21-1 and TRBJ2-3; TRBD2 was called by the table and not checked on the DNA. TRBV21-1 is an annotated pseudogene. This CDR3 is 17 amino acids long. CDR3 sequence: CASSKAGPGGSTDTQYF. The CDR3 DNA is TGTGCCAGCAGCAAAGCGGGCCCCGGCGGGAGCACAGATACGCAGTATTTT.

The chain links TRBV7-9 to TRBJ1-4; D uncertain. CDR1 is SEHNR and CDR2 is FQNEAQ in the germline V gene (reference sequence). Trimming removed 5 bases from V and 5 bases from J, with 12 bases in between. This CDR3 comprises 14 residues. CDR3 sequence (DNA): TGTGCCAGCAGCAGGGTGTCAATCAATGAAAAACTGTTTTTT. Its protein product is CASSRVSINEKLFF. The full variable domain, completed using reference TRBV7-9 and TRBJ1-4, is DTGVSQNPRHKITKRGQNVTFRCDPISEHNRLYWYRQTLGQGPEFLTYFQNEAQLEKSRLLSDRFSAERPKGSFSTLEIQRTEQGDSAMYLCASSRVSINEKLFFGSGTQLSVL.

The V and J genes are TRBV2 and TRBJ2-1; 9 nucleotides agree with TRBD2. The CDR3 covers 15 residues. Trimming at V came to 4 bases and at J to 4 bases, leaving 5 bases not matched to a gene. Germline V gene sequence: CDR1 SNHLY, CDR2 FYNNEI. In DNA, the CDR3 is TGTGCCAGCAGTGCGGGTAGCGGGGGTTACAATGAGCAGTTCTTC. Protein product: CASSAGSGGYNEQFF.

This chain joins TRBV6-5 and TRBJ2-4; TRBD2 matches 7 bases. This CDR3 is 16 amino acids long. After removal of 2 bases from V and 4 bases from J, the junction contained 8 bases not matched to a gene. Germline V lookup: CDR1 MNHEY, CDR2 SVGAGI. The CDR3 loop reads CASSYPLLGGKNIQYF. Written as DNA, the CDR3 is TGTGCCAGCAGTTACCCTCTTTTGGGAGGGAAAAACATTCAGTACTTC.

This chain joins TRBV28 and TRBJ2-7; 7 positions match TRBD1. CDR1 and CDR2 from the germline V gene are MDHEN and SYDVKM. V lost 7 bases, J lost 5 bases, and 5 bases stayed unmatched. This CDR3 has 12 residues. The CDR3 is CASKTGAHEQYF. The CDR3 DNA reads TGTGCCAGCAAAACAGGGGCCCACGAGCAGTACTTC.

V is TRBV20-1 and J is TRBJ2-7; 9 nucleotides match TRBD2. The CDR3 contains 20 residues. Germline V gives CDR1 DFQATT, CDR2 SNEGSKA (reference sequence). J gave up 2 bases and V 3 bases, and 23 bases lay outside the gene matches. The CDR3 nucleotides read TGCAGTGCTAGTCTACTCTCGACTCACCTGACTAGCGGAGGGGCCTACGAGCAGTACTTC. Translated: CSASLLSTHLTSGGAYEQYF.

V gene TRBV28 combines with J gene TRBJ2-1; TRBD2 is a possible D gene (5 bases). Trimming removed 6 bases from V and 10 bases from J, with 19 bases in between. The CDR3 contains 14 residues. Germline lookup yields CDR1 MDHEN and CDR2 SYDVKM. In DNA form, the CDR3 reads TGTGCCAGCAGCCGTGGGTCGGGATCCAAAGAGCAGTTCTTC. Amino acids: CASSRGSGSKEQFF. Together with reference TRBV28 and TRBJ2-1, the CDR3 gives the full variable domain: DVKVTQSSRYLVKRTGEKVFLECVQDMDHENMFWYRQDPGLGLRLIYFSYDVKMKEKGDIPEGYSVSREKKERFSLILESASTNQTSMYLCASSRGSGSKEQFFGPGTRLTVL.

This chain links TRBV28 with TRBJ2-1; 7 nucleotides agree with TRBD2. V dropped 3 bases and J dropped 0; count of bases not matched to a gene: 2. CDR1 and CDR2 (germline): MDHEN, SYDVKM. The CDR3 loop spans 15 amino acids. CDR3 nucleotides: TGTGCCAGCAGTTTCTGGACTAGCTCCTACAATGAGCAGTTCTTC. This gives the protein CASSFWTSSYNEQFF.

This sequence joins TRBV6-5 and TRBJ1-3; unclear D gene. V was clipped by 6 bases and J by 0 bases, with 12 bases between them. The length of the CDR3 is 15 residues. The germline V gene has CDR1 MNHEY and CDR2 SVGAGI. The CDR3 sequence: CASRPLPSSGNTIYF. The CDR3, as DNA: TGTGCCAGCAGGCCCCTTCCGAGCTCTGGAAACACCATATATTTT.